The following is a TCR beta chain sequence with its context. The table lists this clonotype with a few counts. Its antigen specificity is not known. The input lacks base qualities; no much larger clone sits a single base away. Donors were roughly 40 systemically healthy Caucasian individuals from Russia aged roughly 6 to 90 years. Ten milliliters of peripheral blood were collected from each donor into EDTA-treated Vacutainer tubes. Ficoll-Paque density-gradient centrifugation was used to isolate PBMCs, with at least 6.5 million per sample. Trizol reagent was used to extract total RNA from the PBMCs, yielding at least 6 micrograms per sample. For every donor, flow cytometry on a PBMC aliquot measured the percentage of naive CD45RAhigh/CD27high T cells. Library creation used 5' RACE. A second PCR of roughly 6 to 11 cycles was run with a J-beta primer mix and a sample-barcoded 5' primer. A unique molecular identifier was introduced onto each TCR beta cDNA molecule by a template-switch 5' adaptor carrying 12 random nucleotides. Each sample yielded at least 2.5 million CDR3-containing paired-end reads. First-strand cDNA synthesis was performed from all RNA using the Mint cDNA synthesis kit, with priming by a TRBC-specific oligonucleotide. All cDNA was treated with uracil-DNA glycosylase and then went through a first 18-cycle PCR with the universal primers M1SS and BC2_uni_R. Regarding the original processing steps: For normalization, 1 million high-quality reads, each with a distinct molecular identifier, were randomly selected from each sample. Reads with shared molecular identifiers were discarded instead of being binned into consensus sequences. MiTCR, with a Q25 quality threshold and the strictest error-elimination algorithm, was used for CDR3 identification, clonotype clustering and error correction. A nonparametric unseen species model with Euler transformation was used to estimate lower-bound total TCR beta diversity. The raw public reads went through TCRdb reprocessing: fastp at Q25, MiXCR clone calling, in-frame beta chains kept. Rows with a matching CDR3 protein are joined into one entry that keeps the most common DNA and genes. Clone size and V and J calls follow TCRdb, not the original study. The table for this sample lists around 2 million distinct CDR3 sequences; around 42% of them were counted only once. The top ten constitute roughly 23% of the sample.

V is cut back by 3 bases and J by 2 bases, with 19 bases in the junction unmatched. Inclusive of the bounding cysteine and phenylalanine, the CDR3 is 19 residues long. Of the read, only the CDR3 DNA is kept; its 57 bases are in frame from base 1. According to the germline V gene, CDR1 reads SGHTA and CDR2 reads FQGNSA. This record comes from a study of blood T cells in healthy people across ages (dated by TCRdb to 2015 to 2017). Regarding the study in general: Template switching captured roughly one uniquely barcoded TCR beta cDNA molecule per two T cells in model experiments. To track age-related changes in TCR beta repertoire diversity, the study relied on deep sequencing normalized with unique cDNA molecular identifiers. The donors were split into four age groups: young (average roughly 15 years), middle-aged (about 40), aged (approximately 60) and long-lived (approximately 89). Donors of different ages were randomly distributed across sequencing lanes to avoid experimental bias. Using the same blood draw, the study looked at two additional independent replicas of 1 million unique cDNA reads for two donors, one aged 18 to 30 and the other aged 80 or older.

What the research found in general, with its limitations: Conclusive comparison of naive and antigen-experienced compartments was prevented by the profiling of bulk unsorted PBMCs. There was a strong correlation between observed TCR beta diversity and the percentage of naive T cells measured by flow cytometry. Estimates of total diversity based on one million sequenced T cells were regarded as lower bounds and as underestimates. Compared with the aged group, the long-lived group had more naive CD4+ T cells, fewer expanded clones and increased TCR diversity, a pattern suggesting age selection. Donor CMV infection status was unknown, potentially confounding age-related changes in expanded clonotypes. Observed TCR beta diversity per million T cells fell roughly linearly with age, and a significant reduction was already apparent by age approximately 41.

The specimen was blood. The sequence links TRBV7-2 to TRBJ2-7; 7 nucleotides in the junction match TRBD2. The receptor was isolated from a human donor in good health. The CDR3 in this case is CASSFTPLAPGLPTYEQYF. The nucleotides read TGTGCCAGCAGCTTCACCCCCCTGGCACCGGGACTACCGACCTACGAGCAGTACTTC. The full variable domain, completed from the reference TRBV7-2 and TRBJ2-7 proteins outside the CDR3, reads GAGVSQSPSNKVTEKGKDVELRCDPISGHTALYWYRQSLGQGLEFLIYFQGNSAPDKSGLPSDRFSAERTGGSVSTLTIQRTQQEDSAVYLCASSFTPLAPGLPTYEQYFGPGTRLTVT.